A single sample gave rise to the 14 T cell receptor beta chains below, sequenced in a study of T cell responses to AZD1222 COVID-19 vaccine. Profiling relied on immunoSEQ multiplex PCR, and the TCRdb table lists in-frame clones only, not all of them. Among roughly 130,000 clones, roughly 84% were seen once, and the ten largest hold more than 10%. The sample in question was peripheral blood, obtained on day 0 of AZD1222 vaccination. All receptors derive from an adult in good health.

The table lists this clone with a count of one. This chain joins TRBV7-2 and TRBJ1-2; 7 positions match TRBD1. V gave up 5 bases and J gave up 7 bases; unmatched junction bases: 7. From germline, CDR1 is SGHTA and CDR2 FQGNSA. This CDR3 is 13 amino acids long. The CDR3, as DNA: TGTGCCAGCAGCCCCGGGACAGTCCTTGGCTACACCTTC. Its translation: CASSPGTVLGYTF.

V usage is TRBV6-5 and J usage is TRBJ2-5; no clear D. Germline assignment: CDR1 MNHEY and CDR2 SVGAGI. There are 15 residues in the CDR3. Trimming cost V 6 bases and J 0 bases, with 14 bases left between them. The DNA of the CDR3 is TGTGCCAGCAGACCTCTTGGGCCGGACCAAGAGACCCAGTACTTC. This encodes CASRPLGPDQETQYF.

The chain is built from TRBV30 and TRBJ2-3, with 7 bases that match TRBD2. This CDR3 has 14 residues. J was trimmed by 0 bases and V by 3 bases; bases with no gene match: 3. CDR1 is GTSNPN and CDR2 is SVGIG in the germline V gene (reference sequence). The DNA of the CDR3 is TGTGCCTGGAGCCTAGCGGCTAGCACAGATACGCAGTATTTT. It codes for CAWSLAASTDTQYF.

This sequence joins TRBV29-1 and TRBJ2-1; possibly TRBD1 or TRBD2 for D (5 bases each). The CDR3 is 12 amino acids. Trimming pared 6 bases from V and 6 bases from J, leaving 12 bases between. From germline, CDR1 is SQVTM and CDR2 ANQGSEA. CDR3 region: CSVDRDRNEQFF. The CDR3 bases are TGCAGCGTAGACCGGGACCGCAATGAGCAGTTCTTC.

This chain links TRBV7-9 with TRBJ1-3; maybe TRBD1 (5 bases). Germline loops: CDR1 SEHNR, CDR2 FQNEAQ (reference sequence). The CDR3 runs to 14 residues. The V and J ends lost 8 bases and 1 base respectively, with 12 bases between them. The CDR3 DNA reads TGTGCCAGCCGAATGGGGGGTTCTGGAAACACCATATATTTT. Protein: CASRMGGSGNTIYF. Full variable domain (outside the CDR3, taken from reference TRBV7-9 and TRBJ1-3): DTGVSQNPRHKITKRGQNVTFRCDPISEHNRLYWYRQTLGQGPEFLTYFQNEAQLEKSRLLSDRFSAERPKGSFSTLEIQRTEQGDSAMYLCASRMGGSGNTIYFGEGSWLTVV.

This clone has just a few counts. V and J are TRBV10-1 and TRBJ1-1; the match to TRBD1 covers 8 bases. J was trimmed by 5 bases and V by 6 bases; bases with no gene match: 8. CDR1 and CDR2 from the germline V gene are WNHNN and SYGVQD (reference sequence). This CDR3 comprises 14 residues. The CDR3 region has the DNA TGCGCCAGCAGCCAAACAGGGGGTCGAACTGAAGCTTTCTTT. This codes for CASSQTGGRTEAFF.

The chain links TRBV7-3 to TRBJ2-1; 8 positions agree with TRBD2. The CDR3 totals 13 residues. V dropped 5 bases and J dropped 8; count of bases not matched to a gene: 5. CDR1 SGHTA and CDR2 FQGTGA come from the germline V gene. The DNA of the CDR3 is TGTGCCAGCAGCGGAACTAGCGGCGATGAGCAGTTCTTC. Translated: CASSGTSGDEQFF.

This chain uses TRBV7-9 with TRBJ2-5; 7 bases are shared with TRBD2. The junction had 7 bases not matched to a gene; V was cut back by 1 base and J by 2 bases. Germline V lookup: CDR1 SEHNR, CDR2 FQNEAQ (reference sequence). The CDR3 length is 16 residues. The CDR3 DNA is TGTGCCAGCAGCTTAGAGGGGCTAGCGGTTCAAGAGACCCAGTACTTC. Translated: CASSLEGLAVQETQYF.

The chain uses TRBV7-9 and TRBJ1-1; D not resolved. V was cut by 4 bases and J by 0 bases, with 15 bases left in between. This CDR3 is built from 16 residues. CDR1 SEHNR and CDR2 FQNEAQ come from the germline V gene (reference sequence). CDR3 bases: TGTGCCAGCAGCTCAAGGGCCGAATCGATGAACACTGAAGCTTTCTTT. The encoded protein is CASSSRAESMNTEAFF.

The CDR3 is CASSQDRGADGYTF. The CDR3 region has the DNA TGTGCCAGCAGCCAAGACAGGGGGGCGGATGGCTACACCTTC. This chain uses TRBV3-1 (or the pseudogene TRBV3-2) with TRBJ1-2, with 7 bases fitting TRBD1. The CDR3 loop spans 14 amino acids. Germline-derived CDR1 and CDR2 are LGHDT and YNNKEL (reference sequence). V lost 0 bases to trimming and J lost 6 bases; unmatched junction nucleotides: 4.

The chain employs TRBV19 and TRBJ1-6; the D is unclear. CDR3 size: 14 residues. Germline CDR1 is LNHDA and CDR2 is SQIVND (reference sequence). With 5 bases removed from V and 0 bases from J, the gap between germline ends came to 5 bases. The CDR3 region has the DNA TGTGCCAGTAGTGTAAACTCCTATAATTCACCCCTCCACTTT. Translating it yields CASSVNSYNSPLHF.

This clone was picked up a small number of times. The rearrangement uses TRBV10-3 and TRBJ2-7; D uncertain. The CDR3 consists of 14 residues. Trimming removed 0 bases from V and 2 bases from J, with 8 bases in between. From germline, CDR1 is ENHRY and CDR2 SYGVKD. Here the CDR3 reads CAISESLETYEQYF. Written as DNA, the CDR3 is TGTGCCATCAGTGAGTCGCTGGAAACCTACGAGCAGTACTTC.

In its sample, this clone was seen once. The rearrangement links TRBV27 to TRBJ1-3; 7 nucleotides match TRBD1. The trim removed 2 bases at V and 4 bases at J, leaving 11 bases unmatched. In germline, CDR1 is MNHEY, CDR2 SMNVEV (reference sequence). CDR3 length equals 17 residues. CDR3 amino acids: CASSLTQGGQLGNTIYF. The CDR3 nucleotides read TGTGCCAGCAGTTTAACTCAGGGGGGTCAACTCGGAAACACCATATATTTT.

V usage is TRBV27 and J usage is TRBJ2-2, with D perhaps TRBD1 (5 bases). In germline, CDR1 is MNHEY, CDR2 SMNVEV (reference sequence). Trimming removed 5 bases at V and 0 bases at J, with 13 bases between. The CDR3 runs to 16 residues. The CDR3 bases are TGTGCCAGCAGTACCCAGGGCGACCCGAACACCGGGGAGCTGTTTTTT. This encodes CASSTQGDPNTGELFF.